These T cell receptor beta chains were read from a single sample in a study of CD8 T cells in Susac syndrome. TCRdb reanalysed the immunoSEQ multiplex PCR reads using MiXCR and keeps one entry per CDR3 protein. The sample holds approximately 180,000 distinct CDR3 sequences, nearly 97% seen once. The sample comprised CD4+ T cells from PBMCs. The receptors were gathered from a human donor with multiple sclerosis. CDR3s include the opening cysteine and the closing phenylalanine or tryptophan. Fields, in order: D gene, clone size, V gene, J gene, CDR3 DNA, CDR3 protein. The D gene is left open where the match is weak. Some rows have no size entry. The others give once, few or many, or a class for an expanded clone.

NA	NA	TRBV6-2/TRBV6-3	TRBJ1-1	TGTGCCAGCAGTTACGCTAGGACCCAGGGCAACACTGAAGCTTTCTTT	CASSYARTQGNTEAFF
TRBD1	NA	TRBV6-6	TRBJ1-6	TGTGCCAGCACCTTCTCTGGGACAGGGAACTCACCCCTCCACTTT	CASTFSGTGNSPLHF
NA	once	TRBV9	TRBJ1-2	TGTGCCAGCAGCGTAGCTCCTACGGTTGGTGCTAACTATGGCTACACCTTC	CASSVAPTVGANYGYTF
NA	NA	TRBV15	TRBJ2-3	TGTGCCACCAGCAGAGATGACACAGATACGCAGTATTTT	CATSRDDTDTQYF
NA	NA	TRBV29-1	TRBJ1-1	TGCAGCGTTGGAGGGGTGGGGAACACTGAAGCTTTCTTT	CSVGGVGNTEAFF
NA	NA	TRBV2	TRBJ1-1	TGTGCCAGCAGTGAATTTCGGGTTGCGGACACTGAAGCTTTCTTT	CASSEFRVADTEAFF
TRBD2	NA	TRBV2	TRBJ2-7	TGTGCCAGTTCTAGCGGGGTCTCCTACGAGCAGTACTTC	CASSSGVSYEQYF
NA	NA	TRBV7-5	TRBJ1-4	NA	CISVSEARAMGEKLFF
TRBD1	NA	TRBV20-1	TRBJ1-4	TGCAGTGCTAGATTGACAGGGGTTCGCGGTGAAAAACTGTTTTTT	CSARLTGVRGEKLFF
TRBD2	NA	TRBV30	TRBJ2-1	TGTGCCTGGAGCCCCGGGACTAGCACCTACAATGAGCAGTTCTTC	CAWSPGTSTYNEQFF
TRBD2	NA	TRBV7-6	TRBJ2-5	TGTGCCAGCAGCGGTCCCGGGACTAGCGGGGGGGCTCGGGAGACCCAGTACTTC	CASSGPGTSGGARETQYF
NA	NA	TRBV12-5	TRBJ1-6	TGTGCTAGTGGCATCGGAGGCTTTAATTCACCCCTCCACTTT	CASGIGGFNSPLHF
TRBD2	once	TRBV7-2	TRBJ2-7	TGTGCCAGCAGTTTCGCCGGACTAGCGGGACACGTGCAGTACTTC	CASSFAGLAGHVQYF
NA	NA	TRBV15	TRBJ2-5	TGTGCCACCAGCAGAGATGTAGGGAACCTGTACTTC	CATSRDVGNLYF
NA	NA	TRBV12-3/TRBV12-4	TRBJ1-1	TGTGCCAGCAGCCCTGGACGGACGGTGACCACTGAAGCTTTCTTT	CASSPGRTVTTEAFF
NA	NA	TRBV27	TRBJ2-7	TGTGCCAGCAAAAGGGCGGGATCCTACGAGCAGTACTTC	CASKRAGSYEQYF
NA	NA	TRBV10-3	TRBJ1-1	TGTGCCATCAGTGACCTGCGGCAGGACACTGAAGCTTTCTTT	CAISDLRQDTEAFF
TRBD1	NA	TRBV9	TRBJ1-6	TGTGCCAGCAGCGCAAGGACAGGGAGTAATTCACCCCTCCACTTT	CASSARTGSNSPLHF
NA	NA	TRBV3-1	TRBJ1-2	TGTGCCAGCAGCCAAGATGAGCAGGGAGGCTACACCTTC	CASSQDEQGGYTF
TRBD1	NA	TRBV20-1	TRBJ1-5	TGCAGTGCTACCCAGGGGGCGGGAGACAATCAGCCCCAGCATTTT	CSATQGAGDNQPQHF
TRBD1	NA	TRBV4-2	TRBJ1-5	TGTGCCAGCAGCCAATTCCTAACAGGGGGCTACCGTGGGGAACAGCCCCAGCATTTT	CASSQFLTGGYRGEQPQHF
NA	NA	TRBV12-3/TRBV12-4	TRBJ2-2	TGTGCCAGCAGTTTGAATTTCGAGAACACCGGGGAGCTGTTTTTT	CASSLNFENTGELFF
NA	NA	TRBV2	TRBJ1-4	TGTGCCAGCAGTGATAGAACCGGGTCGAATGAAAAACTGTTTTTT	CASSDRTGSNEKLFF
NA	NA	TRBV13	TRBJ2-5	TGTGCCAGCAGCGCCAACCAAGAGACCCAGTACTTC	CASSANQETQYF
NA	NA	TRBV29-1	TRBJ2-2	TGCAGCGTGAAAGGACAGACCAACACCGGGGAGCTGTTTTTT	CSVKGQTNTGELFF
NA	NA	TRBV25-1	TRBJ1-2	TGTGCCAGCAACAACGACAGAAATGGCTACACCTTC	CASNNDRNGYTF
NA	NA	TRBV29-1	TRBJ2-2	TGCAGCGCCAGAGCCGTTGGGGTACGGGGCACCGGGGAGCTGTTTTTT	CSARAVGVRGTGELFF
NA	NA	TRBV7-9	TRBJ2-5	TGTGCCAGCACCCCTAATCTGGCAGGCCAAGAGACCCAGTACTTC	CASTPNLAGQETQYF
NA	NA	TRBV3-1	TRBJ1-2	TGTGCCAGCAGCCAGACTACTGGCTACACCTTC	CASSQTTGYTF
TRBD2	NA	TRBV24-1	TRBJ2-1	TGTGCCACCAGTGAGCCGAACCCGGGACTAGCGGGGGGTTCCTACAATGAGCAGTTCTTC	CATSEPNPGLAGGSYNEQFF
NA	NA	TRBV3-1	TRBJ2-1	TGTGCCAGCAGCCAACAGGGATTCTCCCTCAACGAGCAGTTCTTC	CASSQQGFSLNEQFF
NA	NA	TRBV12-5	TRBJ2-2	TGTGCTAGTGGTCAAACAGGTACCGGGGAGCTGTTTTTT	CASGQTGTGELFF
NA	NA	TRBV29-1	TRBJ2-7	TGCAGCGTTGGTTCAGACCCCCTGGGCGAGCAGTACTTC	CSVGSDPLGEQYF
NA	NA	TRBV30	TRBJ2-6	TGTGCCTGGAGTCAGGGGGGAAGCTCTGGGGCCAACGTCCTGACTTTC	CAWSQGGSSGANVLTF
NA	NA	TRBV13	TRBJ2-1	TGTGCCAGCAGCTTCTTCCGGGCTAGCTCCTACAATGAGCAGTTCTTC	CASSFFRASSYNEQFF
TRBD2	once	TRBV20-1	TRBJ2-5	TGCAGTGCTAGCCCCCTAGCGGGGGGCCCCCAAGAGACCCAGTACTTC	CSASPLAGGPQETQYF
NA	NA	TRBV19	TRBJ2-7	TGTGCCAGTAGTGACGGAGGGAACTACGAGCAGTACTTC	CASSDGGNYEQYF
TRBD1	NA	TRBV28	TRBJ1-2	TGTGCCAGCAGCCCCGGGACAGGGGGCTCTGGCTACACCTTC	CASSPGTGGSGYTF
NA	once	TRBV29-1	TRBJ1-3	TGCAGCGCCGACGGTGGAAACACCATATATTTT	CSADGGNTIYF
NA	NA	TRBV30	TRBJ1-4	TGTGCCTGGGCCCAGGGTGGGGCTAATGAAAAACTGTTTTTT	CAWAQGGANEKLFF
TRBD2	NA	TRBV20-1	TRBJ2-3	TGCAGTGCTGCCCGGTTAGCGGGGGCCGATACGCAGTATTTT	CSAARLAGADTQYF
NA	few	TRBV5-4	TRBJ2-5	TGTGCCAGCAGCTTGGGGAGGGGGCAGGAGACCCAGTACTTC	CASSLGRGQETQYF
NA	NA	TRBV5-6	TRBJ1-2	TGTGCCAGCAGCTTGGACTTCGGGAGCGCTGGCTACACCTTC	CASSLDFGSAGYTF
NA	few	TRBV7-8	TRBJ2-3	TGTGCCAGCAGCTCCTACTCAGGGGATACGCAGTATTTT	CASSSYSGDTQYF
NA	NA	TRBV20-1	TRBJ1-4	TGCAGTGCTAGGACGGCGGCCTTAAATGAAAAACTGTTTTTT	CSARTAALNEKLFF